This T cell receptor (beta chain) stems from a study of T cells after yellow fever vaccination. V was clipped by 6 bases and J by 6 bases; unmatched bases: 6. The CDR3 length is 13 residues. CDR1 and CDR2 (germline): ENHRY, SYGVKD. It was through 5'RACE template switching that TCR cDNA was made, with a universal primer site and UMIs added. TCRdb called the 5' RACE reads again in MiXCR, with one record for every CDR3 protein. The sample consists of some 320,000 distinct CDR3 sequences, roughly 4% of them appearing once. The sample consisted of PBMCs, taken 5 days after the yellow fever booster vaccination. This sequence originates from a man aged 18 to 29 who received the YFV17D yellow fever vaccine. The chain is built from TRBV10-3 and TRBJ2-3; 7 bases align to TRBD2. CDR3 bases: TGTGCCATCAGAAGGGACTATTCTGATACGCAGTATTTT. Amino acid sequence: CAIRRDYSDTQYF.